What follows are 24 T cell receptor beta chains derived from one specimen sequenced in a study of T cells in Graves' hyperthyroidism and ophthalmopathy. TCR beta CDR3 regions were amplified from RNA transcripts. During a first-round RT-PCR of the TCR CDR3, the HTBI primer set was used. TCRdb re-called the multiplex PCR reads through MiXCR, storing one row per CDR3 protein. The top ten hold 3.5% to 4.5% of the sample, which has 550,000 to 700,000 distinct CDR3 sequences, around 15% seen once. Sequenced sample: blood. All receptors come from a woman aged 40 to 50 with Graves' ophthalmopathy.

This clonotype showed up just a few times. The chain employs TRBV28 and TRBJ1-1; maybe TRBD1 (5 bases). V lost 3 bases, J lost 1 base, and 27 bases lay in between. CDR1 MDHEN and CDR2 SYDVKM come from the germline V gene. CDR3 length: 20 residues. CDR3 sequence: CASSLGPYISTGPPNTEAFF. The CDR3 DNA reads TGTGCCAGCAGTTTGGGACCCTATATTTCGACGGGACCGCCGAACACTGAAGCTTTCTTT.

The chain combines TRBV2 with TRBJ2-7; D possibly corresponds to TRBD1 (6 bases). Between the trimmed V and J ends, which lost 3 bases and 0 bases, there was a span of 12 bases. Germline V gene lookup returns CDR1 SNHLY and CDR2 FYNNEI. CDR3 size: 15 residues. This CDR3 is CASSDRDTSSYEQYF. The CDR3 bases are TGTGCCAGCAGTGACCGGGACACTAGCTCCTACGAGCAGTACTTC.

This clonotype turned up a few times. The genes are TRBV6-5 and TRBJ1-1; 9 bases align to TRBD1. CDR3 length: 15 amino acids. Per the germline V gene, CDR1 is MNHEY and CDR2 is SVGAGI. The V segment lost 1 base and the J segment 7 bases; nucleotides outside the gene matches: 7. CDR3 in amino acids: CASSYYTGGAGEAFF. The CDR3 DNA reads TGTGCCAGCAGTTACTATACAGGGGGCGCCGGTGAAGCTTTCTTT.

This clonotype was counted a few times. The CDR3 here is CASSLDPAGELFF. The CDR3 DNA reads TGTGCCAGCAGCCTAGACCCAGCCGGGGAGCTGTTTTTT. The chain links TRBV9 to TRBJ2-2; D unresolved. Germline CDR1 reads SGDLS; CDR2 reads YYNGEE. Trimming took off 4 bases at V and 6 bases at J, with 10 bases between the two ends. The CDR3 covers 13 residues. Based on the CDR3 plus reference TRBV9 and TRBJ2-2, the full variable domain is DSGVTQTPKHLITATGQRVTLRCSPRSGDLSVYWYQQSLDQGLQFLIQYYNGEERAKGNILERFSAQQFPDLHSELNLSSLELGDSALYFCASSLDPAGELFFGEGSRLTVL.

The genes are TRBV7-2 and TRBJ1-1; 7 nucleotides match TRBD1. The CDR3 contains 14 residues. The J segment lost 5 bases and the V segment lost 5 bases, leaving 8 bases of the junction unmatched. Germline CDR1 and CDR2: SGHTA and FQGNSA. The CDR3 reads CASSNTGVWTEAFF. In DNA form, the CDR3 reads TGTGCCAGCAGCAACACAGGGGTTTGGACTGAAGCTTTCTTT.

There are many counts of this clonotype. This chain uses TRBV12-3 or TRBV12-4 with TRBJ1-5; 7 nucleotides agree with TRBD1. V shed 6 bases and J 7 bases; nucleotides not matched to a gene: 9. CDR3 size: 14 residues. CDR3 nucleotides: TGTGCCAGCAGCTCACAGGGGCTGGGGCAGCCCCAGCATTTT. Its translation is CASSSQGLGQPQHF.

This clonotype has more than one count but fewer than ten. The rearrangement links TRBV20-1 to TRBJ2-2, with TRBD2 as a possible D gene (5 bases). Trimming took 8 bases from V and 0 from J, leaving 10 bases between them. The germline CDR1 and CDR2 sequences are DFQATT and SNEGSKA (reference sequence). The CDR3 length is 13 residues. The CDR3 sequence is CSWLAPNTGELFF. The CDR3 DNA reads TGCAGTTGGCTAGCTCCGAACACCGGGGAGCTGTTTTTT.

This clonotype occurred many times. V is TRBV4-2 and J is TRBJ2-5, with TRBD2 identical over 7 bases. Germline assignment: CDR1 LGHNA and CDR2 YNFKEQ. V trimming: 0 bases; J trimming: 2 bases; junction bases outside the gene matches: 6. This CDR3 comprises 16 residues. The CDR3 is CASSQDRASGQETQYF. The CDR3 DNA reads TGTGCCAGCAGCCAAGATCGGGCTAGCGGTCAAGAGACCCAGTACTTC.

This clonotype came up many times. V and J are TRBV6-5 and TRBJ2-3; no definite D call. The V end lost 8 bases, the J end lost 2 bases, and 14 bases lay between the germline ends. The CDR3 is 14 residues long. Germline lookup yields CDR1 MNHEY and CDR2 SVGAGI. The CDR3 DNA sequence: TGTGCCAGCCGACTTACCCAGACCACAGATACGCAGTATTTT. Protein product: CASRLTQTTDTQYF.

The sample holds a few counts of this clonotype. The V call is TRBV5-5, the J call TRBJ2-7; perhaps TRBD1 as D (6 bases). Germline V lookup: CDR1 SGHKS, CDR2 YYEKEE (reference sequence). The CDR3 is 16 residues long. V lost 6 bases to trimming and J lost 5 bases, with 24 bases between them. The CDR3 sequence: CASKVSGQGIANEQYF. In nucleotides, the CDR3 is TGTGCCAGCAAGGTTTCGGGGCAGGGGATCGCGAACGAGCAGTACTTC.

The CDR3 coding sequence is TGTGCCAGCAGGAACCACGACAGGGGATACGAGCAGTACTTC. Amino acids: CASRNHDRGYEQYF. The chain recombines TRBV6-1 with TRBJ2-7, with 8 positions matching TRBD1. CDR1 and CDR2 (germline): MNHNS, SASEGT. J was trimmed by 4 bases and V by 6 bases; bases with no gene match: 8. This CDR3 has 14 residues.

This clonotype was counted ten times or more. The chain couples TRBV2 to TRBJ2-7; 7 bases line up with TRBD2. There are 15 residues in the CDR3. V was pared by 7 bases and J by 0 bases, with 9 bases of the junction left unmatched. Germline loops: CDR1 SNHLY, CDR2 FYNNEI. CDR3 protein: CASKNLAGSSYEQYF. CDR3 nucleotide sequence: TGTGCCAGCAAGAACTTAGCGGGCTCCTCCTACGAGCAGTACTTC.

This clonotype has ten or more counts. V gene TRBV7-2 combines with J gene TRBJ2-7; 9 bases align to TRBD2. CDR1 and CDR2 (germline): SGHTA, FQGNSA. Trimming removed 0 bases from V and 4 bases from J; junction bases left unmatched: 4. This CDR3 region has 15 residues. CDR3 amino acids: CASSLALAGSYEQYF. The CDR3 coding sequence is TGTGCCAGCAGCTTAGCGCTAGCGGGATCGTACGAGCAGTACTTC.

The rearrangement uses TRBV4-1 and TRBJ2-5, with 7 bases lining up with TRBD2. CDR3 length equals 17 residues. J gave up 1 base and V 0 bases, and 8 bases lay outside the gene matches. Germline lookup yields CDR1 MGHRA and CDR2 YSYEKL. The CDR3 DNA reads TGCGCCAGCAGCCAAGATCCGGCGGGAGCCCTCCAAGAGACCCAGTACTTC. This codes for CASSQDPAGALQETQYF.

This clonotype occurred many times. The V and J genes are TRBV20-1 and TRBJ2-4; tentatively, D is TRBD2 (6 bases). The germline CDR1 and CDR2 sequences are DFQATT and SNEGSKA (reference sequence). CDR3 length: 14 residues. V lost 3 bases to trimming and J lost 9 bases, with 18 bases between them. The CDR3 reads CSARREPARGIQYF. The CDR3 coding sequence is TGCAGTGCTAGGCGGGAACCCGCGAGAGGCATTCAGTACTTC.

J is TRBJ1-1 and V is TRBV18; D is possibly TRBD1 (6 bases). Germline V gene sequence: CDR1 KGHSH, CDR2 LQKENI. The length of the CDR3 is 15 residues. V was shortened by 4 bases and J by 1 base, with 13 bases between the two germline ends. This chain's CDR3 is CASSLSRDTNTEAFF. The CDR3 DNA reads TGTGCCAGCTCACTCAGCCGGGACACGAACACTGAAGCTTTCTTT.

The genes are TRBV18 and TRBJ1-1, with TRBD1 identical over 9 bases. The V gene end was trimmed by 5 bases and the J gene end by 4 bases; junction bases not matched to a gene: 5. Germline V lookup: CDR1 KGHSH, CDR2 LQKENI. The CDR3 length is 14 residues. The CDR3 DNA reads TGTGCCAGCTCATCCGGGACAGGGTTCACTGAAGCTTTCTTT. It codes for CASSSGTGFTEAFF.

This clonotype was seen ten or more times. The genes are TRBV6-2 or TRBV6-3 and TRBJ2-5, with D hard to call. Germline V gives CDR1 MNHEY, CDR2 SVGEGT. CDR3 length: 13 residues. Trimming shortened V by 6 bases and J by 1 base, and 9 bases separated the two germline ends. The CDR3 DNA reads TGTGCCAGCAGGGCGGAGAGCCAAGAGACCCAGTACTTC. Its protein product is CASRAESQETQYF.

This clonotype was counted a few times. The chain links TRBV4-3 to TRBJ1-2, with D hard to call. The germline V and J ends were trimmed by 3 bases and 10 bases, with 12 bases remaining between them. Germline lookup yields CDR1 LGHNA and CDR2 YSLEER. This CDR3 has 12 amino acids. In nucleotides, the CDR3 is TGCGCCAGCAGCCACTTGGATTCCGACTACACCTTC. Translation: CASSHLDSDYTF.

The CDR3 DNA reads as TGTGCCAGCAGCCAAGCGAGGGAAGAGACCCAGTACTTC. Its translation: CASSQAREETQYF. The rearrangement uses TRBV4-2 and TRBJ2-5, with D tentatively TRBD2 (5 bases). The CDR3 contains 13 residues. Looked up from germline, CDR1 is LGHNA and CDR2 is YNFKEQ. V was shortened by 1 base and J by 3 bases, with 6 bases between the two germline ends.

The rearrangement links TRBV7-9 to TRBJ2-7, with 9 bases identical to TRBD1. CDR1 is SEHNR and CDR2 is FQNEAQ in the germline V gene (reference sequence). The CDR3 runs to 14 residues. V gave up 6 bases and J gave up 5 bases; unmatched junction bases: 8. For the CDR3, the DNA is TGTGCCAGCAGTTCCGGGACAGGGATTAACGAGCAGTACTTC. Its translation is CASSSGTGINEQYF. Together with reference TRBV7-9 and TRBJ2-7, the CDR3 gives the full variable domain: DTGVSQNPRHKITKRGQNVTFRCDPISEHNRLYWYRQTLGQGPEFLTYFQNEAQLEKSRLLSDRFSAERPKGSFSTLEIQRTEQGDSAMYLCASSSGTGINEQYFGPGTRLTVT.

This clonotype was recorded many times. The chain combines TRBV15 with TRBJ1-1, with D hard to call. This CDR3 has 13 amino acids. Trimming removed 0 bases at V and 0 bases at J, with 2 bases between. Germline V gene lookup returns CDR1 LNHNV and CDR2 YYDKDF (reference sequence). The CDR3 sequence: CATSRDMNTEAFF. As DNA, the CDR3 is TGTGCCACCAGCAGAGATATGAACACTGAAGCTTTCTTT.

The table lists this clonotype with many counts. V is TRBV20-1 and J is TRBJ2-2, with 8 bases identical to TRBD1. Germline assignment: CDR1 DFQATT and CDR2 SNEGSKA (reference sequence). There are 17 residues in the CDR3. Losses at the gene ends were 0 bases for V and 3 bases for J; bases not matched to a gene: 9. This CDR3 is CSARDPGQGMDTGELFF. DNA of the CDR3: TGCAGTGCTAGAGACCCCGGACAGGGCATGGACACCGGGGAGCTGTTTTTT.

This clonotype was recorded many times. A junction end diverges from the germline sequence, so it may reflect a read error. The chain recombines TRBV7-7 with TRBJ1-1, with 7 bases lining up with TRBD1. The germline V gene has CDR1 SSHAT and CDR2 FNYEAQ (reference sequence). The CDR3 length is 13 residues. CDR3 sequence: CASSLKTGSEAFF. The CDR3 nucleotides are TGTGCTAGCAGCCTAAAGACAGGGTCTGAAGCTTTCTTT.